A selection of T cell receptor beta chains follows, all from one sample in a study of T cell responses to AZD1222 COVID-19 vaccine. The method was immunoSEQ multiplex PCR; TCRdb's version includes in-frame clones alone and lacks a portion of them. The sample shows over 100,000 clones, about nine tenths of them seen only once. The specimen comprised peripheral blood, sampled on day 0 of AZD1222 vaccination. Receptors were obtained from an adult in good health. The CDR3 runs from the conserved cysteine through the conserved F or W. The D gene is left open where the match is weak. The size entry is marked missing in some rows and otherwise reads once, few, many or a size class.

>-|TRBJ2-3|-|TRBV14
TGTGCCAGCAGCCAAGTTGGGGCCCGCCGCTTGGGTACGCAGTATTTT
CASSQVGARRLGTQYF
>-|TRBJ2-7|-|TRBV30
TGTGCCTGGGCCCGGGACCCCCTCCACGAGCAGTACTTC
CAWARDPLHEQYF
>-|TRBJ2-3|-|TRBV9
TGTGCCAGCAGCGTAGCCCTAGACAGAAATACGCAGTATTTT
CASSVALDRNTQYF
>TRBD1|TRBJ2-1|once|TRBV12-5
TGTGCTAGTGGTTGGGGTCGAGGGGGCGAGCGAGGCAATGAGCAGTTCTTC
CASGWGRGGERGNEQFF
>-|TRBJ2-1|-|TRBV3-1/TRBV3-2
TGTGCCAGCAGCCAAGTGAGGAGGGCCGGTGAGCAGTTCTTC
CASSQVRRAGEQFF
>-|TRBJ1-1|-|TRBV5-4
TGTGCCAGCAGCTTGGCCCCGGCAGCCACTGAAGCTTTCTTT
CASSLAPAATEAFF
>-|TRBJ1-2|-|TRBV9
TGTGCCAGCAGCCCTCGGACCGGCTACACCTTC
CASSPRTGYTF
>-|TRBJ1-6|-|TRBV29-1
TGCAGCGTTGCAGTACAGGGAGATAATTCACCCCTCCACTTT
CSVAVQGDNSPLHF
>TRBD1|TRBJ1-2|-|TRBV5-1
TGCGCCAGCAACGCCGGGACAGATTATGGCTACACCTTC
CASNAGTDYGYTF
>TRBD2|TRBJ2-2|once|TRBV4-1
TGCGCCAGCAGCCAAGATCGTAGAATAGCGGGGGGTACCGGGGAGCTGTTTTTT
CASSQDRRIAGGTGELFF
>-|TRBJ2-7|-|TRBV4-3
TGCGCCAGCAGCCAAGATGGTAGCAGGGTCCACGAGCAGTACTTC
CASSQDGSRVHEQYF
>-|TRBJ1-1|-|TRBV12-5
TGTGCTAGTGGTTGGGGCCAGGTCGGGTTTGCTGAAGCTTTCTTT
CASGWGQVGFAEAFF
>-|TRBJ2-3|-|TRBV9
TGTGCCAGCAGCCCCCGGGCAGCTAGCACAGATACGCAGTATTTT
CASSPRAASTDTQYF
>-|TRBJ1-3|-|TRBV7-9
TGTGCCAGCAGCGCACAGGCTATCTCTGGAAACACCATATATTTT
CASSAQAISGNTIYF
>-|TRBJ1-5|-|TRBV7-2
TGTGCCAGCAGCGGCAAGGCCTTTGGGCCCCAGCATTTT
CASSGKAFGPQHF
>-|TRBJ2-6|-|TRBV27
TGTGCCAGCACCCTACTTCCCTCTGGGGCCAACGTCCTGACTTTC
CASTLLPSGANVLTF
>-|TRBJ2-2|-|TRBV18
TGTGCCAGCTCACCATCGAGACACGGGGTCGGCGGGGAGCTGTTTTTT
CASSPSRHGVGGELFF
>TRBD2|TRBJ2-7|-|TRBV7-3
TGTGCCAGCAGCCCCGGGACTAGCGGGTCCGAGCAGTACTTC
CASSPGTSGSEQYF
>-|TRBJ1-5|-|TRBV6-5
TGTGCCAGCAGACAGTTTAGCAATCAGCCCCAGCATTTT
CASRQFSNQPQHF
>-|TRBJ2-1|-|TRBV9
TGTGCCAGCAGCGTAGGTGATTTCAATGAGCAGTTCTTC
CASSVGDFNEQFF
>-|TRBJ1-2|-|TRBV6-5
TGTGCCAGCAGTTACTTCCAGGGTGGCTACACCTTC
CASSYFQGGYTF
>TRBD1|TRBJ2-7|-|TRBV7-9
TGTGCCAGCAGCTTTTCAGGGGGCTACGAGCAGTACTTC
CASSFSGGYEQYF
>-|TRBJ2-1|-|TRBV12-5
TGTGCTAGTGGTTTTAGTAGCTCCTACAATGAGCAGTTCTTC
CASGFSSSYNEQFF
>TRBD1|TRBJ1-2|-|TRBV5-1
TGCGCCAGCAGCTTACCCGGGACAGGGAGGGGCTACACCTTC
CASSLPGTGRGYTF
>-|TRBJ2-3|-|TRBV29-1
TGCAGCGTTAAGGGAATTACCACAGATACGCAGTATTTT
CSVKGITTDTQYF
>-|TRBJ2-6|-|TRBV12-5
TGTGCTAGTGGTCTGCCCCAGGGGCGCGCCCTATCTGGGGCCAACGTCCTGACTTTC
CASGLPQGRALSGANVLTF
>-|TRBJ1-1|-|TRBV7-7
TGTGCCAGCAGCTTAACCCCAGGGGTTGAAGCTTTCTTT
CASSLTPGVEAFF
>-|TRBJ1-1|once|TRBV27
TGTGCCAGCAGTCTCTCCCGGGACTTTTCCGAAGGAGCTTTCTTT
CASSLSRDFSEGAFF
>-|TRBJ2-7|-|TRBV6-5
TGTGCCAGCAGTTACACGGGAATGGAGCAGTACTTC
CASSYTGMEQYF
>-|TRBJ1-1|once|TRBV20-1
TGCAGTGCTACTGTAGGGACTGAAGCTTTCTTT
CSATVGTEAFF
>-|TRBJ2-3|-|TRBV7-2
TGTGCCAGCAGCTTCATGGATACGCAGTATTTT
CASSFMDTQYF
>TRBD1|TRBJ1-1|-|TRBV6-2/TRBV6-3
TGTGCCAGCAGTTCACAGGGGGCCACTGAAGCTTTCTTT
CASSSQGATEAFF
>-|TRBJ1-4|-|TRBV5-5
TGTGCCAGCAGCCGAGGGGAGGGGACGTATGAAAAACTGTTTTTT
CASSRGEGTYEKLFF
>-|TRBJ1-1|-|TRBV5-8
TGTGCCAGCAGCTTGAGCCGGAGAGAAGCTTTCTTT
CASSLSRREAFF
>-|TRBJ2-3|-|TRBV7-9
TGTGCCAGCAGCCCGGCGGCTTCGACAGATACGCAGTATTTT
CASSPAASTDTQYF
>-|TRBJ1-6|once|TRBV6-6
TGTGCCAGCAGTTACGGGCAGGGAGTAAGGAATTCCCTCCACTTT
CASSYGQGVRNSLHF
>TRBD1|TRBJ1-6|-|TRBV7-2
TGTGCCAGCAGCCGTGCAGGGGGGAACGGGGGTTCACCCCTCCACTTT
CASSRAGGNGGSPLHF
>TRBD1|TRBJ1-2|once|TRBV15
TGTGCCACCAGCAGAGATAGGACAGGGAGGTTGAATGGCTACACCTTC
CATSRDRTGRLNGYTF
>-|TRBJ2-6|once|TRBV28
TGTGCCAGCAGTTTTGGTGGGTCTGGGGCCAACGTCCTGACTTTC
CASSFGGSGANVLTF
>-|TRBJ1-2|-|TRBV29-1
TGCAGCGGTTCGACTGCGGAGTACCCCATCGATGGCTACACCTTC
CSGSTAEYPIDGYTF
>-|TRBJ1-1|-|TRBV12-3/TRBV12-4
TGTGCCAGCAGTTGGCAAATGAACACTGAAGCTTTCTTT
CASSWQMNTEAFF
>-|TRBJ2-7|-|TRBV30
TGTGCCTGGATCGGACAACCATACGAGCAGTACTTC
CAWIGQPYEQYF
>-|TRBJ1-2|-|TRBV5-1
TGCGCCAGCAGCCGAGGCGAGAGGGTTGGCTACACCTTC
CASSRGERVGYTF
>-|TRBJ1-1|-|TRBV19
TGTGCCAGTAGGGACTTGGGAAACACTGAAGCTTTCTTT
CASRDLGNTEAFF
>-|TRBJ1-1|-|TRBV6-5
TGTGCCAGCAGTTACTTGACAGGAAACACTGAAGCTTTCTTT
CASSYLTGNTEAFF
>-|TRBJ1-3|-|TRBV4-2
TGTGCCAGCAGCCAAGAATCCCTGACTTTGCCTTACTACTCTGGAAACACCATATATTTT
CASSQESLTLPYYSGNTIYF
>-|TRBJ1-2|few|TRBV30
TGTGCCTGCCTTCTTTATGGCTACACCTTC
CACLLYGYTF
>TRBD2|TRBJ2-1|-|TRBV7-8
TGTGCCAGCAGCGAAGCGGGGGCCTTCAATGAGCAGTTCTTC
CASSEAGAFNEQFF
>-|TRBJ1-4|few|TRBV3-1/TRBV3-2
TGTGCCAGCAGCCAAGTGGGGCGTGGGGAAAAACTGTTTTTT
CASSQVGRGEKLFF
>TRBD2|TRBJ2-5|-|TRBV5-1
TGCGCCAGCAGAGATGGGACTAGCGGCCAGAGTCTGGCCCAGTACTTC
CASRDGTSGQSLAQYF
>-|TRBJ1-1|-|TRBV7-9
TGTGCCAGCAGCTTAAGGGCAGCGGACACTGAAGCTTTCTTT
CASSLRAADTEAFF
>-|TRBJ2-7|-|TRBV5-1
TGCGCCAGCAGCCCGGACAGCTACGAGCAGTACTTC
CASSPDSYEQYF
>-|TRBJ2-1|-|TRBV7-2
TGTGCCAGCAGCCCCACCGGGGCCCGATTTTCCAATGAGCAGTTCTTC
CASSPTGARFSNEQFF